This T cell receptor beta chain was recorded in a study of T cell repertoires in cytomegalovirus infection. A few counts support this clonotype. Its antigen is as yet unknown. TCRdb redid the calling of the reads with MiXCR, one entry per CDR3 protein. The repertoire has some 57,000 distinct CDR3 sequences, roughly a third of them found once; the top ten carry 65% to 80%. V gave up 3 bases and J gave up 7 bases; unmatched junction bases: 8. The CDR3 has 14 residues. Germline CDR1 and CDR2: LNHDA and SQIVND (reference sequence). Sample: PBMCs, sequenced either directly or after in vitro stimulation (not recorded which). The TCR was taken from a human donor in good health (CMV status not recorded). Some clones in this sample may be carry-over from other donors' samples. The V call is TRBV19, the J call TRBJ1-1; 7 positions match TRBD1. CDR3 loop: CASSIPEGAGEAFF. The CDR3 DNA reads as TGTGCCAGTAGTATCCCGGAGGGGGCTGGTGAAGCTTTCTTT.